Sequencing of this TCR beta chain was carried out in a study of blood T cells in healthy people across ages. On this clonotype: What it binds is unknown.

Combining a sample-barcoded 5' primer with a J-beta primer mix, a second PCR ran for roughly 7 to 11 cycles. Each CDR3 protein gets one entry after TCRdb re-called the 5' RACE reads with MiXCR. The sample gives about 800,000 distinct CDR3 sequences, 20% to 30% of which show up once; under 4.5% is in the top ten. This CDR3 region has 15 residues. V lost 3 bases and J lost 3, with 15 bases in between. Germline V gene sequence: CDR1 LNHDA, CDR2 SQIVND (reference sequence). Study findings and constraints: Unsorted PBMCs blocked a conclusive comparison of naive and antigen-experienced cells.

These data are also associated with another study on T cells of mothers and their children.

The sample comprised blood. This sequence originates from a boy aged 5-17 years in good health. J is TRBJ2-7 and V is TRBV19, with D hard to call. CDR3 loop: CASSIYRNSGYEQYF. The CDR3 region has the DNA TGTGCCAGTAGTATTTACAGAAATTCGGGCTACGAGCAGTACTTC.